The 3 T cell receptor beta chains below were found in one sample sequenced in a study of T cell responses to AZD1222 COVID-19 vaccine. The assay was immunoSEQ multiplex PCR, and TCRdb's table has in-frame clones only and misses some. This sample carries around 140,000 clones, roughly 90% of them seen once, and the ten largest clones take about 3%. The sequencing here drew on peripheral blood, taken on day 0 of AZD1222 vaccination. The origin of the receptors is an adult in good health.

This clone appeared a single time. The chain couples TRBV5-6 to TRBJ2-7; a weak D match, TRBD1 (5 bases). Trimming left V 2 bases short and J 5 bases short, with 17 bases between. Germline loops: CDR1 SGHDT, CDR2 YYEEEE. This CDR3 spans 15 amino acids. In nucleotides, the CDR3 is TGTGCCAGCAGCTTCAGGGAAAGGCTTCCTGACGAGCAGTACTTC. It encodes CASSFRERLPDEQYF.

The CDR3 nucleotides read TGTGCCAGCAAAGGACAGGGAGGGAATCAGCCCCAGCATTTT. Amino acids: CASKGQGGNQPQHF. This chain links TRBV2 with TRBJ1-5; 8 bases fit TRBD1. Germline lookup yields CDR1 SNHLY and CDR2 FYNNEI. Trimming removed 7 bases from V and 4 bases from J; junction bases left unmatched: 6. The CDR3 runs to 14 residues.

V is TRBV7-2 and J is TRBJ2-4, with 7 bases lining up with TRBD2. The germline gives CDR1 SGHTA, CDR2 FQGNSA. Germline trimming cut 5 bases from V and 0 bases from J; bases unmatched to any gene: 10. This CDR3 has 17 residues. CDR3 sequence: CASSTTAGVLAKNIQYF. The CDR3 coding sequence is TGTGCCAGCAGCACAACTGCGGGGGTCCTAGCCAAAAACATTCAGTACTTC. Based on the CDR3 plus reference TRBV7-2 and TRBJ2-4, the full variable domain is GAGVSQSPSNKVTEKGKDVELRCDPISGHTALYWYRQSLGQGLEFLIYFQGNSAPDKSGLPSDRFSAERTGGSVSTLTIQRTQQEDSAVYLCASSTTAGVLAKNIQYFGAGTRLSVL.